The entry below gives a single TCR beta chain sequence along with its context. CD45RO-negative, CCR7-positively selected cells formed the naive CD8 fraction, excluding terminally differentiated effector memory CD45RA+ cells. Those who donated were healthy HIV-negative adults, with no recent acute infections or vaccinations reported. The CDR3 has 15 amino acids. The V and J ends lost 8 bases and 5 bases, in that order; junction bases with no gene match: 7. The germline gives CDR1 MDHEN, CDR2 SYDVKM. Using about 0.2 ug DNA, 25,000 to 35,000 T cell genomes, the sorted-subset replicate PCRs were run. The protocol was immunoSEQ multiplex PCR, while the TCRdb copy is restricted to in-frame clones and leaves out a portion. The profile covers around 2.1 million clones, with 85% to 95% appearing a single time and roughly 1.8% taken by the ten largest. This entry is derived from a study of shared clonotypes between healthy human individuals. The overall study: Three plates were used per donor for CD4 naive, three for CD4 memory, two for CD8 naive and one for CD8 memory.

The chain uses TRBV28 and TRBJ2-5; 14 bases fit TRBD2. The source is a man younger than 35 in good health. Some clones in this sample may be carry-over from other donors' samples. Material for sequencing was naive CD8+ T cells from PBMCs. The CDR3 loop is CASAGTSGSRETQYF. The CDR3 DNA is TGTGCCAGCGCCGGGACTAGCGGGAGTCGGGAGACCCAGTACTTC.